The sequence of this T cell receptor beta chain was determined in a study of technical replicates of blood from a few donors. The CDR3 runs 14 residues. Germline V gives CDR1 SSHAT, CDR2 FNYEAQ (reference sequence). With 5 bases clipped from V and 4 bases from J, the junction kept 7 bases outside the gene matches. Clones were read by immunoSEQ multiplex PCR, and TCRdb kept only the in-frame ones, dropping some. The data contain under 70,000 clones, about 89% of them singletons. This rearrangement joins TRBV7-7 to TRBJ2-7, with 8 bases fitting TRBD1. Input material: PBMCs. The receptor's source is a human donor in good health. Some clones in this sample may be carry-over from other donors' samples. The CDR3 DNA reads TGTGCCAGCAGCCCTGACAGGGGAACTTACGAGCAGTACTTC. Its protein product is CASSPDRGTYEQYF.